This entry concerns a single T cell receptor beta chain. Its antigen is as yet unknown. This sample is part of a study of STAT3 mutations in large granular lymphocyte leukemia. Looking at the study overall: Roughly 40% of treated T-LGLL patients showed hematologic response to immunosuppression.

Each sample's TCRbeta library yielded on average about 40,773 productive templates. Measured with immunoSEQ multiplex PCR; TCRdb has only the in-frame clones, and not every one. This table has roughly 5,900 clones, over 75% appearing once. Study-level results: Every T-cell large granular lymphocyte leukemia patient had at least one immunodominant TCR beta clonotype. In about 35% of the 18 patients, new TCR clonotypes emerged after therapy. Clonal expansion was inferred from other time points because no sample existed at each clone's first appearance.

This CDR3 spans 14 amino acids. Trimming cost V 6 bases and J 5 bases; bases outside gene matches: 4. Per germline, CDR1 SNHLY and CDR2 FYNNEI. Sample: PBMCs. The chain carries TRBV2 and TRBJ2-7; 13 nucleotides line up with TRBD2. The TCR comes from a human donor with T large granular lymphocyte leukemia. Some clones in this sample may be carry-over from other donors' samples. Here the CDR3 reads CASSPLAGGNEQYF. The CDR3 DNA reads TGTGCCAGCAGCCCACTAGCGGGAGGGAACGAGCAGTACTTC.